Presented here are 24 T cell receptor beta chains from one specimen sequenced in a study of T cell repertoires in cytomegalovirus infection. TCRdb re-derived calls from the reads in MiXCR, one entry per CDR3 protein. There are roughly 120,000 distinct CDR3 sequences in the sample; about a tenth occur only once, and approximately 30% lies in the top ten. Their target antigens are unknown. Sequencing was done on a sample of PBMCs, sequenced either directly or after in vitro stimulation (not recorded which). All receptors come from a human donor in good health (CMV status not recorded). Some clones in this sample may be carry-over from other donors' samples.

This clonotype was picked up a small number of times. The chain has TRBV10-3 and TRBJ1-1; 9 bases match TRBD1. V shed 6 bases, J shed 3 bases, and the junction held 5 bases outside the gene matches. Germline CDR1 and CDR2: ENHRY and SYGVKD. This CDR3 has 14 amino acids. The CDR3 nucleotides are TGTGCCATCAGAGGGGACAGGGCGTACACTGAAGCTTTCTTT. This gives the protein CAIRGDRAYTEAFF.

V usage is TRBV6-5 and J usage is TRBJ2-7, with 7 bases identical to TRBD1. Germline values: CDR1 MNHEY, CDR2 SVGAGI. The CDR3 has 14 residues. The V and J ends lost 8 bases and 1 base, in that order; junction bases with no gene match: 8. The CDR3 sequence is CASPPGRGSYEQYV. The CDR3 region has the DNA TGTGCCAGCCCCCCGGGCAGGGGGTCCTACGAGCAGTACGTC.

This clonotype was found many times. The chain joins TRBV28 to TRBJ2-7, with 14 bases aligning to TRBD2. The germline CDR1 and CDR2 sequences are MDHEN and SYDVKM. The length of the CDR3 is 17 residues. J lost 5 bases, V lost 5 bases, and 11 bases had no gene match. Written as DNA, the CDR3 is TGTGCCAGCAGTCGCGGGACTAGCGGGAGTAAGTGGCACGAGCAGTACGTC. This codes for CASSRGTSGSKWHEQYV.

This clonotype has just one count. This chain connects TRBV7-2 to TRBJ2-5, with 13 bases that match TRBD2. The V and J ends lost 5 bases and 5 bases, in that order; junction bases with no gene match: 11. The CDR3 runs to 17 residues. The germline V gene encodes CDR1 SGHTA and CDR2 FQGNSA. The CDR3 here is CASSLGLAGVTGETQYF. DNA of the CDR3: TGTGCCAGCAGCCTCGGACTAGCGGGAGTCACGGGGGAGACCCAGTACTTC.

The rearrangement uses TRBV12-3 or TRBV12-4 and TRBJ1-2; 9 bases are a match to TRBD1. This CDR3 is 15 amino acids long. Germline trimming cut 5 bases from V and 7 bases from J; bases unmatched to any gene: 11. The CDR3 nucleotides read TGTGCCAGCAGTCCTCCCAACAGGGGGCCGGGTGGCTACACCTTC. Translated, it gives CASSPPNRGPGGYTF.

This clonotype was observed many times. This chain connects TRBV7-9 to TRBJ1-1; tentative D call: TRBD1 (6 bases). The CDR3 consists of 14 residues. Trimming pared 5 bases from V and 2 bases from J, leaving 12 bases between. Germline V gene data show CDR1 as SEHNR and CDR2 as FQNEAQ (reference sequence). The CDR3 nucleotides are TGTGCCAGCAGCCGACAGGTCTCAAACACTGAAGCTTTCTTT. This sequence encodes CASSRQVSNTEAFF. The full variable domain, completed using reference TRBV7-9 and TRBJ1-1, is DTGVSQNPRHKITKRGQNVTFRCDPISEHNRLYWYRQTLGQGPEFLTYFQNEAQLEKSRLLSDRFSAERPKGSFSTLEIQRTEQGDSAMYLCASSRQVSNTEAFFGQGTRLTVV.

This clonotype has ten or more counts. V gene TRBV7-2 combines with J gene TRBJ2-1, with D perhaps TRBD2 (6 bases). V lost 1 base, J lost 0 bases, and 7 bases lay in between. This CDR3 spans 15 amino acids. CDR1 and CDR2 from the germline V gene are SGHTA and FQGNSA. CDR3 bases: TGTGCCAGCAGCTTAGATAGCGGCTCCTACAATGAGCAGTTCTTC. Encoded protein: CASSLDSGSYNEQFF.

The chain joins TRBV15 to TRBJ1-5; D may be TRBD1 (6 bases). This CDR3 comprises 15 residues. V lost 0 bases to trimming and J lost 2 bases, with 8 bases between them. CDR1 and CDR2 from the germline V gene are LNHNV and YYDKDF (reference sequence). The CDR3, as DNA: TGTGCCACCAGCAGAGAGACAGGCCGCAATCAGCCCCAGCATTTT. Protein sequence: CATSRETGRNQPQHF.

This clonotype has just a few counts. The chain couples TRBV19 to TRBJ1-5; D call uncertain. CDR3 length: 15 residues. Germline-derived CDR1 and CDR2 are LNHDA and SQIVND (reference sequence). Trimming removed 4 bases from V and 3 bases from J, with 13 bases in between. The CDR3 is CASSRALYNNQPQHF. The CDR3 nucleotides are TGTGCCAGTAGTAGGGCACTGTACAACAATCAGCCCCAGCATTTT.

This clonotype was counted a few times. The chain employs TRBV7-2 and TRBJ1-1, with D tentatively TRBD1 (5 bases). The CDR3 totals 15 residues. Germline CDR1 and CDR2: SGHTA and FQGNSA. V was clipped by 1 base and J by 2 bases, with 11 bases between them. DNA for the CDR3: TGTGCCAGCAGCTTAGGGCAGGGTGTTAACACTGAAGCTTTCTTT. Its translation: CASSLGQGVNTEAFF. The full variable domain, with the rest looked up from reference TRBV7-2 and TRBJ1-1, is GAGVSQSPSNKVTEKGKDVELRCDPISGHTALYWYRQSLGQGLEFLIYFQGNSAPDKSGLPSDRFSAERTGGSVSTLTIQRTQQEDSAVYLCASSLGQGVNTEAFFGQGTRLTVV.

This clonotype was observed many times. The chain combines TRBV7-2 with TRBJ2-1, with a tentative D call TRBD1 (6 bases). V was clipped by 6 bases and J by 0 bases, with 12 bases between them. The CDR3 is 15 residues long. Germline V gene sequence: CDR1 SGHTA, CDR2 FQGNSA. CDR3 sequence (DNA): TGTGCCAGCAGAGCCACAGGGAGCTCCTACAATGAGCAGTTCTTC. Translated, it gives CASRATGSSYNEQFF.

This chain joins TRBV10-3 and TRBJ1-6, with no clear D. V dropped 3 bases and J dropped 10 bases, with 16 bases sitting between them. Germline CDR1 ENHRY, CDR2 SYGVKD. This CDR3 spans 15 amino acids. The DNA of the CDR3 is TGTGCCATCAGTGACATCTCGGGAGGTAGATCACCCCTCCACTTT. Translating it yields CAISDISGGRSPLHF.

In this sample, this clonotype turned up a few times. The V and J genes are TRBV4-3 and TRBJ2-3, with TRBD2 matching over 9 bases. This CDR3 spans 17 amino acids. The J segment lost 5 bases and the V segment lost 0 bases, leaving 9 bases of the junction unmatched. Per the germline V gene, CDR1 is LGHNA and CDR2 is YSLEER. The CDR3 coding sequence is TGCGCCAGCAGCCAAGACGCGAGTAGCGGGAGTCGAGATACGCAGTATTTT. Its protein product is CASSQDASSGSRDTQYF.

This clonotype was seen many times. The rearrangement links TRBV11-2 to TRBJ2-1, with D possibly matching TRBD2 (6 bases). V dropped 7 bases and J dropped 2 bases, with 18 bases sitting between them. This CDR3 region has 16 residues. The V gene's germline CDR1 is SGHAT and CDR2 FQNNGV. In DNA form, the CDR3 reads TGTGCCAGCACCCCGCCCCCAGCGGGCGCCTACAATGAGCAGTTCTTC. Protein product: CASTPPPAGAYNEQFF. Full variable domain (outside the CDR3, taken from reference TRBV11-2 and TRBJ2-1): EAGVAQSPRYKIIEKRQSVAFWCNPISGHATLYWYQQILGQGPKLLIQFQNNGVVDDSQLPKDRFSAERLKGVDSTLKIQPAKLEDSAVYLCASTPPPAGAYNEQFFGPGTRLTVL.

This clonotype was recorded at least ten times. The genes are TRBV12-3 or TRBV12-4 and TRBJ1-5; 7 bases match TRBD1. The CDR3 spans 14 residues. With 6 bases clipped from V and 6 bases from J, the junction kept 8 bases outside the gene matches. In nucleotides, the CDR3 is TGTGCCAGCAGGGGTAGGGGGCAGGCTCAGCCCCAGCATTTT. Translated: CASRGRGQAQPQHF.

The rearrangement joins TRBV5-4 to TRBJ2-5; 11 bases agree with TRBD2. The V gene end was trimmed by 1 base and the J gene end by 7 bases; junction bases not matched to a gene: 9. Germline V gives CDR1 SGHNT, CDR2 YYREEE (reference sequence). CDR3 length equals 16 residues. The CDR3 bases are TGTGCCAGCAGCTTGAATAGCGGGGGGGGGGGTGGGACCCAGTACTTC. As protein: CASSLNSGGGGGTQYF.

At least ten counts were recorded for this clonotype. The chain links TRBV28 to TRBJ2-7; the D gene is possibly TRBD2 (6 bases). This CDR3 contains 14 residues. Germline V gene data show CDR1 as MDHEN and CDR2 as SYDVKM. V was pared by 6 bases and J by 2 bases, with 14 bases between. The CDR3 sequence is CASRLGGQTYEQYV. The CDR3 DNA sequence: TGTGCCAGCAGACTTGGAGGGCAGACCTACGAGCAGTACGTC.

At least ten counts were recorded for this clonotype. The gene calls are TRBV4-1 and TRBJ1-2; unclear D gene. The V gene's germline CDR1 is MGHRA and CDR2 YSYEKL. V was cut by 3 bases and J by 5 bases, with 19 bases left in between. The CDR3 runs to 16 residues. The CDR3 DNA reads TGCGCCAGCAGCCAGACAATAGAGCTTTTCGGGTATGGCTACACCTTC. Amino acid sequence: CASSQTIELFGYGYTF.

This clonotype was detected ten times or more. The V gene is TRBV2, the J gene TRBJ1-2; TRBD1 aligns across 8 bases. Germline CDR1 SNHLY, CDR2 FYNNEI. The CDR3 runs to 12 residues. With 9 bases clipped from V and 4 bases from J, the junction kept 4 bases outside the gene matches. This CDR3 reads CARQGVGYGYTF. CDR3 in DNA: TGTGCCAGACAGGGGGTCGGCTATGGCTACACCTTC.

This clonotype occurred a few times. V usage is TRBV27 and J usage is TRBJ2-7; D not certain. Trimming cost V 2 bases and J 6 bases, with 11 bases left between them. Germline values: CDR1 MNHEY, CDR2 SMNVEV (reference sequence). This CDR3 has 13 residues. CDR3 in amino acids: CASSLRLWGEQYV. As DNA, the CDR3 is TGTGCCAGCAGTTTACGTTTGTGGGGCGAGCAGTACGTC.

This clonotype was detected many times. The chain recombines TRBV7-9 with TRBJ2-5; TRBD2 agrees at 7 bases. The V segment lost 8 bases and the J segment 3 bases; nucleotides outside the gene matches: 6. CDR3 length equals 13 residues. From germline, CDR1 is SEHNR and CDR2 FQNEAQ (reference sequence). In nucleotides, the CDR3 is TGTGCCAGCCTGGGAGGGTCAGAAGAGACCCAGTACTTC. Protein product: CASLGGSEETQYF.

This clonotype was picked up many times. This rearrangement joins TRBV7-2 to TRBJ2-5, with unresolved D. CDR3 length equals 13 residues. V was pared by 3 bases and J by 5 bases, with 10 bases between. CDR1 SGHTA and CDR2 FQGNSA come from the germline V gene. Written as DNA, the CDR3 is TGTGCCAGCAGCTTTGAACTTCGGGAGACCCAGTACTTC. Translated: CASSFELRETQYF.

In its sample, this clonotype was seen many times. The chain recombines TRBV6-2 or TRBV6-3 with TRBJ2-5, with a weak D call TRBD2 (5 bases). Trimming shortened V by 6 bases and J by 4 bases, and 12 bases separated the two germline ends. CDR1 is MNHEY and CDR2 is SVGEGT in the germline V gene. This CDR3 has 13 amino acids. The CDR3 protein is CASSTGGRETQYF. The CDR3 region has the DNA TGTGCCAGCAGCACTGGCGGGCGAGAGACCCAGTACTTC.

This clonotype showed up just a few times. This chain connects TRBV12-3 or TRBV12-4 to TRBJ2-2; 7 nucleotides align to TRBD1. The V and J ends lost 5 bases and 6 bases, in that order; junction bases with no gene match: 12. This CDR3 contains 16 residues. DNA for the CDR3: TGTGCCAGCAGTGATCTGACAGGGTCGTCACCCGGGGAGCTGTTTTTT. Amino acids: CASSDLTGSSPGELFF.